This paragraph covers one TCR beta chain sequence. This sample stems from a study of CD8+ T cells in alopecia areata. This sample's treatment: oral pan-JAK inhibitor, 5-10 mg twice daily. Sorted out of PBMCs were CD4+ T cells and CD8+ T cells. The germline gives CDR1 SQVTM, CDR2 ANQGSEA. The CDR3 contains 14 residues. V lost 2 bases to trimming and J lost 0 bases; unmatched junction nucleotides: 3. Isolated RNA was reverse transcribed into cDNA used as the sequencing template. Some clones are missing from TCRdb's copy, which holds only in-frame ones; the method was immunoSEQ multiplex PCR. The sample gives roughly 230,000 clones, roughly 40% of which show up once; over 2% is in the top ten.

Material: CD4+ T cells sorted from blood, obtained at roughly week 38, from a patient treated with tofacitinib. The chain uses TRBV29-1 and TRBJ2-7, with 8 bases aligning to TRBD1. The receptor's source is a human donor with alopecia areata. Written as DNA, the CDR3 is TGCAGCGTTGAACAGGGGGCGGGCTCCTACGAGCAGTACTTC. Its translation: CSVEQGAGSYEQYF.